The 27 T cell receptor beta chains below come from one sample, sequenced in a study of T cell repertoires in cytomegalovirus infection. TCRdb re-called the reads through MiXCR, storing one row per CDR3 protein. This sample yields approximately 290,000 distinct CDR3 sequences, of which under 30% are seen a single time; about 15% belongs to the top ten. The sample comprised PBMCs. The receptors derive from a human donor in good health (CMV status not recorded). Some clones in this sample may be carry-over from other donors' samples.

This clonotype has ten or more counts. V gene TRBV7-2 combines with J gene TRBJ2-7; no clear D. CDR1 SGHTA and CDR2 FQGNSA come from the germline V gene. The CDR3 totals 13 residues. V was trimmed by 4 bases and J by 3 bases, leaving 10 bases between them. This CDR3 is CASSYQIFYEQYF. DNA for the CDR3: TGTGCCAGCAGCTACCAAATTTTCTACGAGCAGTACTTC. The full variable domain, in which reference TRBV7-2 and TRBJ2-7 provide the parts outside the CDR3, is GAGVSQSPSNKVTEKGKDVELRCDPISGHTALYWYRQSLGQGLEFLIYFQGNSAPDKSGLPSDRFSAERTGGSVSTLTIQRTQQEDSAVYLCASSYQIFYEQYFGPGTRLTVT.

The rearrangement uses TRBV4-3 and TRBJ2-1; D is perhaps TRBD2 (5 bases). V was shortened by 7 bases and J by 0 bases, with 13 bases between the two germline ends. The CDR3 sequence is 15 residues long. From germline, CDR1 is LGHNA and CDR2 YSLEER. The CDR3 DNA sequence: TGCGCCAGCACCTTAGCGCTGAGCTCCTACAATGAGCAGTTCTTC. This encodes CASTLALSSYNEQFF.

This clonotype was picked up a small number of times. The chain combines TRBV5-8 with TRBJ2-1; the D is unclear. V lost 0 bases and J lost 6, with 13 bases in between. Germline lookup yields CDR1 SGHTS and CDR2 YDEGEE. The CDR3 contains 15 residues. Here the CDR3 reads CASSLEGSWGNEQFF. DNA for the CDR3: TGTGCCAGCAGCTTGGAGGGTAGCTGGGGCAATGAGCAGTTCTTC.

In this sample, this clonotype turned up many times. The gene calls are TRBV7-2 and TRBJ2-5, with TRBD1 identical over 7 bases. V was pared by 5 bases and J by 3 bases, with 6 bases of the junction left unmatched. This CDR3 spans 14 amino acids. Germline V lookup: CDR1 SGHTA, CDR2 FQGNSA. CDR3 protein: CASSPGQGEETQYF. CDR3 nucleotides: TGTGCCAGCAGCCCCGGTCAGGGGGAAGAGACCCAGTACTTC. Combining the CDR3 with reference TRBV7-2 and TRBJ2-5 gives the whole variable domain GAGVSQSPSNKVTEKGKDVELRCDPISGHTALYWYRQSLGQGLEFLIYFQGNSAPDKSGLPSDRFSAERTGGSVSTLTIQRTQQEDSAVYLCASSPGQGEETQYFGPGTRLLVL.

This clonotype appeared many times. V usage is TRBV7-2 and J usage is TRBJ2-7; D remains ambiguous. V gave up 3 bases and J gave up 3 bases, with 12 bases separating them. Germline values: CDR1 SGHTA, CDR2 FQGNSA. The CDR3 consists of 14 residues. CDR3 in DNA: TGTGCCAGCAGCTTGGGTCCAGCCCTCTACGAGCAGTACTTC. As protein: CASSLGPALYEQYF.

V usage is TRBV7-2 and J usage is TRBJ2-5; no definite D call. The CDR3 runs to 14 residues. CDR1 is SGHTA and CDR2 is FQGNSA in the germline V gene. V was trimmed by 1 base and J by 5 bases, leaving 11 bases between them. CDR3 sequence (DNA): TGTGCCAGCAGCTTAGTGCCACCGTTTGAGACCCAGTACTTC. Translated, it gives CASSLVPPFETQYF.

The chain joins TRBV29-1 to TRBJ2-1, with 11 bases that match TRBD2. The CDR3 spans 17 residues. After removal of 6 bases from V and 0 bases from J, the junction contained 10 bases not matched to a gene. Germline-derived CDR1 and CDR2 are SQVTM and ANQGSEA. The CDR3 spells CSVPGLAEKSSYNEQFF. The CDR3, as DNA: TGCAGCGTCCCGGGACTAGCGGAGAAGAGCTCCTACAATGAGCAGTTCTTC.

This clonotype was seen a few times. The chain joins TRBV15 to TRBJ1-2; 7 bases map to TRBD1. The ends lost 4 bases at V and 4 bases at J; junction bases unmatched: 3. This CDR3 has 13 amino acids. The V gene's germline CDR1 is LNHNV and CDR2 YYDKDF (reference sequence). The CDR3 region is CATSNRDSYGYTF. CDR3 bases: TGTGCCACCAGCAACCGGGACAGCTATGGCTACACCTTC.

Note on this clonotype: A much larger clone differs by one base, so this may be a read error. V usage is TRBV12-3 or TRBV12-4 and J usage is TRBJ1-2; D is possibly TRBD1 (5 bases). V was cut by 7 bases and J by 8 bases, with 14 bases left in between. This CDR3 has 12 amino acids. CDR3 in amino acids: CASTLRGTGYTF. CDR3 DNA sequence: TGTGCCAGCACCTTGAGAGGGACCGGCTACACCTTC.

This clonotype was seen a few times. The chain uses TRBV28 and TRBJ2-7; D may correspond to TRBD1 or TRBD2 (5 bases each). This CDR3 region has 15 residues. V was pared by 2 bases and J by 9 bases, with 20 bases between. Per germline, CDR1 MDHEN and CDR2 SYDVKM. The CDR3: CASSLRGVSLWMQYF. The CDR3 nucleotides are TGTGCCAGCAGTTTACGGGGCGTCAGCCTATGGATGCAGTACTTC.

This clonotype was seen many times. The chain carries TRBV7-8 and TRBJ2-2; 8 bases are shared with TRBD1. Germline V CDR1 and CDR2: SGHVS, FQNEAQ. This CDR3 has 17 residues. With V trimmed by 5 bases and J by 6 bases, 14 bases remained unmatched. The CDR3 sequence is CASSPFTGGTIAGELFF. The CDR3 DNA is TGTGCCAGCAGCCCATTTACAGGGGGTACTATCGCCGGGGAGCTGTTTTTT.

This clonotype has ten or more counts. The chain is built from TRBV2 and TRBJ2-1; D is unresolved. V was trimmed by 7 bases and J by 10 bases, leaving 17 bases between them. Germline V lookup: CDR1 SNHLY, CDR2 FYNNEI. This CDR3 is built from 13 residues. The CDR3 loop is CASTPDHFGEQFF. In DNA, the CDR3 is TGTGCCAGCACCCCGGACCACTTTGGGGAGCAGTTCTTC.

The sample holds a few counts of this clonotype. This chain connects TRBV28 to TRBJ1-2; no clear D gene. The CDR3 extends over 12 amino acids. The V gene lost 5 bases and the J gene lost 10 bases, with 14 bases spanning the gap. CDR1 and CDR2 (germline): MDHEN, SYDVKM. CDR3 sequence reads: CASSMSWLHYTF. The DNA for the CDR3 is TGTGCCAGCAGTATGAGCTGGCTTCACTACACCTTC.

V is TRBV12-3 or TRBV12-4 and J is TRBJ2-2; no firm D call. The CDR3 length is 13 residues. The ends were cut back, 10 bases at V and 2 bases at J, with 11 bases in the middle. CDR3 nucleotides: TGTGCCATGACACAGACCAACACCGGGGAGCTGTTTTTT. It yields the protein CAMTQTNTGELFF.

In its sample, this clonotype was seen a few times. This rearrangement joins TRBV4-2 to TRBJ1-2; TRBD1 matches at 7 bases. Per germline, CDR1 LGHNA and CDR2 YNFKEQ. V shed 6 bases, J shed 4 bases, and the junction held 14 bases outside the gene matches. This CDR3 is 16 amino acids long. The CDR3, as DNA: TGTGCCAGCAGGACTTCACGACAGGGAGTTAGCTATGGCTACACCTTC. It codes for CASRTSRQGVSYGYTF.

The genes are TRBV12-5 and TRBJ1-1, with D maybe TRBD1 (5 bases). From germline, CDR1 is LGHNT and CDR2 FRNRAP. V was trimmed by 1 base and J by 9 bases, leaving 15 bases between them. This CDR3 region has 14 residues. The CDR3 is CASGLGGAWTKAFF. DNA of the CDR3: TGTGCTAGTGGTTTGGGGGGCGCGTGGACTAAAGCTTTCTTT.

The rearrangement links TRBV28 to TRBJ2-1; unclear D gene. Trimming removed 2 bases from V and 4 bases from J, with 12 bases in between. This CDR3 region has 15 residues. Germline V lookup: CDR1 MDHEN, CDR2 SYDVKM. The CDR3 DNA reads TGTGCCAGCAGTTTAACGGGCGGAGATTACAATGAGCAGTTCTTC. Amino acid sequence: CASSLTGGDYNEQFF.

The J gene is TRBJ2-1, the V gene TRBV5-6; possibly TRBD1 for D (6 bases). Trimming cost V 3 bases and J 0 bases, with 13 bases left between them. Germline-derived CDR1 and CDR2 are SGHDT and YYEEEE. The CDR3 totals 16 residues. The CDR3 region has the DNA TGTGCCAGCAGCTCCTACAGGGCTCTCTCCTACAATGAGCAGTTCTTC. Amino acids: CASSSYRALSYNEQFF. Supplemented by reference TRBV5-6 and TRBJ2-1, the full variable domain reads DAGVTQSPTHLIKTRGQQVTLRCSPKSGHDTVSWYQQALGQGPQFIFQYYEEEERQRGNFPDRFSGHQFPNYSSELNVNALLLGDSALYLCASSSYRALSYNEQFFGPGTRLTVL.

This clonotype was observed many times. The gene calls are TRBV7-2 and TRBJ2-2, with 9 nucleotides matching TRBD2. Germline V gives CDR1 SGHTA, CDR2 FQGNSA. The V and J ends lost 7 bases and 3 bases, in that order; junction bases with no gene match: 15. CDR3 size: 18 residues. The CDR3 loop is CASKRPTDAGGYTGELFF. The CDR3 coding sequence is TGTGCCAGCAAACGACCGACGGACGCGGGAGGGTACACCGGGGAGCTGTTTTTT.

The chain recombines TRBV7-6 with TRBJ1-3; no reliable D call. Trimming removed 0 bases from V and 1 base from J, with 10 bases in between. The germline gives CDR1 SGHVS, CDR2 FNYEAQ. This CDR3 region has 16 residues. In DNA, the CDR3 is TGTGCCAGCAGCTTAGCCGGCAGTAGGTCTGGAAACACCATATATTTT. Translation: CASSLAGSRSGNTIYF.

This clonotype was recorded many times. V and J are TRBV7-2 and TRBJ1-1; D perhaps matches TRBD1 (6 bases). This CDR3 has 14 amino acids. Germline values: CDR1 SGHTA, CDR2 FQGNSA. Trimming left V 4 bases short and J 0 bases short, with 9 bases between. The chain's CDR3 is CASSSAGVNTEAFF. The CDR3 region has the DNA TGTGCCAGCAGCTCCGCAGGGGTGAACACTGAAGCTTTCTTT.

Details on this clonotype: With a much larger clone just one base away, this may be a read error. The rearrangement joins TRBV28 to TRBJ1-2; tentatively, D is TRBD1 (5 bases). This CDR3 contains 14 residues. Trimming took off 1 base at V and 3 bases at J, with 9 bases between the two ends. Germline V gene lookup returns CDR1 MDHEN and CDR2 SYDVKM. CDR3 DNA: TGTGCCAGCAGTTTATTGCCGGGGGACTATGGCTACACCTTC. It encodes CASSLLPGDYGYTF.

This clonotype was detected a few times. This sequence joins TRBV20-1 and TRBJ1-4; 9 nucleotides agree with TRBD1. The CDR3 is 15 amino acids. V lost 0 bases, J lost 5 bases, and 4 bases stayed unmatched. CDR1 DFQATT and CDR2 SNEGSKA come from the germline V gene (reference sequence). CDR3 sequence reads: CSARDLGTGNEKLFF. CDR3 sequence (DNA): TGCAGTGCTAGAGACCTCGGGACAGGGAATGAAAAACTGTTTTTT.

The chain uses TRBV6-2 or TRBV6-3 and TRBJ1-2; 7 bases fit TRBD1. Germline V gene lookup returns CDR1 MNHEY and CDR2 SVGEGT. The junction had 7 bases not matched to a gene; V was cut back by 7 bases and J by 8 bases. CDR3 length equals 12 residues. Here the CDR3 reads CASTGTVRGYTF. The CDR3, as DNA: TGTGCCAGCACCGGGACAGTGAGGGGCTACACCTTC.

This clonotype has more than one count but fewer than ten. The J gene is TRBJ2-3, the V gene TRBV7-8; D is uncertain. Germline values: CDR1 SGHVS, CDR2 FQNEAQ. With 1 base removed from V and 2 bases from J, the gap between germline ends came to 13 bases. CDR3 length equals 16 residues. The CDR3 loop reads CASSLVRLVYTDTQYF. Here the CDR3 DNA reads TGTGCCAGCAGCTTAGTAAGACTCGTTTACACAGATACGCAGTATTTT.

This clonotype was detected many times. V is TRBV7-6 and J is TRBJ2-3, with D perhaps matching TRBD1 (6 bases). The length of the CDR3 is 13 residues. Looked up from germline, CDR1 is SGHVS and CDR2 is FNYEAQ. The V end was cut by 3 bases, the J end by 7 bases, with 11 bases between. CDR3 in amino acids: CASSFQQGNTQYF. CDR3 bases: TGTGCCAGCAGCTTCCAACAGGGAAATACGCAGTATTTT.

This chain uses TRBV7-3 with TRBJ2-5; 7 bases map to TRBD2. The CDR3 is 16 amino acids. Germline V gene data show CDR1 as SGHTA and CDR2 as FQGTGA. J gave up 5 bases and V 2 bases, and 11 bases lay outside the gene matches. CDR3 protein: CASSLQNRGVGETQYF. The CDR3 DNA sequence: TGTGCCAGCAGCTTACAAAATCGGGGGGTCGGGGAGACCCAGTACTTC.